This entry describes one T cell receptor (beta chain). Its antigen is not identified. This specimen belongs to a study of siplizumab effects on memory and regulatory T cells. Points from the study as a whole: Roughly 80-96% of proliferating CD4+ or CD8+ clones lacked an assignable naive or memory phenotype.

Some clones are missing from TCRdb's copy, which holds only in-frame ones; the method was immunoSEQ multiplex PCR. The sample yields roughly 70,000 clones, around 93% seen once. Trimming pared 8 bases from V and 0 bases from J, leaving 10 bases between. This CDR3 is built from 13 residues. CDR1 and CDR2 from the germline V gene are MNHEY and SVGAGI. The chain uses TRBV6-5 and TRBJ1-2; TRBD1 might be the D (5 bases). Sequenced: CD8+ T cells sorted from blood. The TCR comes from a human donor in good health. The chain's CDR3 is CASAGGTNYGYTF. CDR3 sequence (DNA): TGTGCCAGCGCCGGGGGGACTAACTATGGCTACACCTTC.